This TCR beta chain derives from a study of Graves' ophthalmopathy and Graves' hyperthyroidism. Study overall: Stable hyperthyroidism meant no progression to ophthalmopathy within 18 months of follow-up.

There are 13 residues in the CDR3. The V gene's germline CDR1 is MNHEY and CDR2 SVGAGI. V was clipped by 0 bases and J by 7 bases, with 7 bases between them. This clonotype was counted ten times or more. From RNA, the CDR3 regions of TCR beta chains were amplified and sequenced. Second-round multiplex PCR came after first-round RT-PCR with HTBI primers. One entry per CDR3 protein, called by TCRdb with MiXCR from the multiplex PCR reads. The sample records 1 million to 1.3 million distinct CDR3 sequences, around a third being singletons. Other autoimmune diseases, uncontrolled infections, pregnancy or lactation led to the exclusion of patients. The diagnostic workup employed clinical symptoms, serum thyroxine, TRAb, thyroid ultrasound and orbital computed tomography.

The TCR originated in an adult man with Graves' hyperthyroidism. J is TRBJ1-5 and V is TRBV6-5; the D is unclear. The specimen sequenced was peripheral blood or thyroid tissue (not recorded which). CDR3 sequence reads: CASSYSIGQPQHF. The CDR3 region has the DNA TGTGCCAGCAGTTACTCGATCGGCCAGCCCCAGCATTTT.